This TCR beta chain was documented in a study of identical twins. A universal primer site was added by template switching, and unique molecular identifiers were carried by the cDNA. Each CDR3 protein is one row after TCRdb ran MiXCR on the 5' RACE reads. The sample lists about 700,000 distinct CDR3 sequences; 8.6% were seen once. In this sample, this clonotype turned up a few times. The antigen remains undetermined. This CDR3 region has 11 residues. V was pared by 3 bases and J by 9 bases, with 9 bases between. CDR1 and CDR2 from the germline V gene are SQVTM and ANQGSEA. Whole-study results and caveats: Twins' surplus sharing was weaker for beta out-of-frame sequences. Models underestimated out-of-frame TCR alpha sharing in monozygotic twins. It was possible that invariant MAIT and iNKT cells partly confounded the zero-insertion analyses.

This sample was shared with a second study, whose subject was yellow fever vaccine responses in identical twins.

This TCR was recovered from a young woman in good health. The sequencing sample was made of PBMCs. This rearrangement joins TRBV29-1 to TRBJ2-1, with D perhaps assigned TRBD1 or TRBD2 (5 bases each). The CDR3 reads CSVERGVEQFF. CDR3 nucleotide sequence: TGCAGCGTTGAGAGGGGAGTTGAGCAGTTCTTC.